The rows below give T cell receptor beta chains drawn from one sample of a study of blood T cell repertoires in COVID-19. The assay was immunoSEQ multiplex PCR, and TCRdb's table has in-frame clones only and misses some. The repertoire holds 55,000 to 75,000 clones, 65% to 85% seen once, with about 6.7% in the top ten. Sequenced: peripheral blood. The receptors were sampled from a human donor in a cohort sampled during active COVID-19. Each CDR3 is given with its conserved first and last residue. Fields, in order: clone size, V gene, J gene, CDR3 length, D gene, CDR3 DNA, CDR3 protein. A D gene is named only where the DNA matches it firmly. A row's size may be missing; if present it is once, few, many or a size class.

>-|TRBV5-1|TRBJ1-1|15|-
TGCGCCAGCAGCTTGGAAGGTTGGGAGGACACTGAAGCTTTCTTT
CASSLEGWEDTEAFF
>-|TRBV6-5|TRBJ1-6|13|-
TGTGCCAGCACGCGGGACCGTAATTCACCCCTCCACTTT
CASTRDRNSPLHF
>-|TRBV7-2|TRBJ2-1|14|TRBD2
TGTGCCAGCAGCTCGGGACTAGTTTGGGGTGAGCAGTTCTTC
CASSSGLVWGEQFF
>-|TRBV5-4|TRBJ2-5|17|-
TGTGCCAGCAGCCCGGGCCGGGCGGGCATGTACCAAGAGACCCAGTACTTC
CASSPGRAGMYQETQYF
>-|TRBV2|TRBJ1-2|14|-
TGTGCCAGCAGTAACACACCCAATAACTATGGCTACACCTTC
CASSNTPNNYGYTF
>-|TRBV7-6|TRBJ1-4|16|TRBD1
TGTGCCAGCCGGAGGGGGCGGGGGGCAACTAATGAAAAACTGTTTTTT
CASRRGRGATNEKLFF
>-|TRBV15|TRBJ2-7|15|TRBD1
TGTGCCACCAGCACTAATCCGGGACAGACGTACGAGCAGTACTTC
CATSTNPGQTYEQYF
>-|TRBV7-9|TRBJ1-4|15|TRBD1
TGTGCCAGCAGCTCCCGACAGGGCTACGATGAAAAACTGTTTTTT
CASSSRQGYDEKLFF
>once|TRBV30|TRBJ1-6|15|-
TGTGCCTGGAGTTCTACAGGGATCTATAATTCACCCCTCCACTTT
CAWSSTGIYNSPLHF
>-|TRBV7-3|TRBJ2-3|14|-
TGTGCCAGCAGCCCCGGGAGTAGCACAGATACGCAGTATTTT
CASSPGSSTDTQYF
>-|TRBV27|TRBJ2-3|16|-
TGTGCCAGCAGTTTATCGGGGGCCCCGAGCACAGATACGCAGTATTTT
CASSLSGAPSTDTQYF
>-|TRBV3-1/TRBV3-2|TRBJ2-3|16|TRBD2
TGTGCCAGCAGCCAAGTCACTAGCGGGAGCGCAGATACGCAGTATTTT
CASSQVTSGSADTQYF
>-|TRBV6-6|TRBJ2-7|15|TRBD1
TGTGCCAGCAGTTACCCGGGACAGGGGAACTACGAGCAGTACTTC
CASSYPGQGNYEQYF
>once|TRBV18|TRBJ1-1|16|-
TGTGCCAGCTCACCATTCACAGCCGGGGTAAGGACTGAAGCTTTCTTT
CASSPFTAGVRTEAFF
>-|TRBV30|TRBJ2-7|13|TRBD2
TGTGCCTGTCAGCGGGAGATCGACTACGAGCAGTACTTC
CACQREIDYEQYF
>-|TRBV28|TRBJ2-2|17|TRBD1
TGTGCCAGCAGTTTATATGGGACAGGGCCGAGCACCGGGGAGCTGTTTTTT
CASSLYGTGPSTGELFF
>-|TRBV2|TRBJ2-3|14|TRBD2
TGTGCCAGCGCTGGACTAGCCGTCACAGATACGCAGTATTTT
CASAGLAVTDTQYF
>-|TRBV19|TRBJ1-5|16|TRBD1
TGTGCCAGTAGTCCCCGGTCCAGGGGGCTCAATCAGCCCCAGCATTTT
CASSPRSRGLNQPQHF
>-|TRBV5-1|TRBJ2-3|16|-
TGCGCCAGCAGCTTTGGGGGCGGAACAAGTCAGGGTACGCAGTATTTT
CASSFGGGTSQGTQYF
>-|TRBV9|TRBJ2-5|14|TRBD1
TGTGCCAGCAGCCCCGGACAGGGTGGGGAGACCCAGTACTTC
CASSPGQGGETQYF
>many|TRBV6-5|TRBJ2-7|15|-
TGTGCCAGCAGTTACTCGGCGGGGGCCACCTACGAGCAGTACTTC
CASSYSAGATYEQYF
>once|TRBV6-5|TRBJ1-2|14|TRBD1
TGTGCCAGCAGTTTTTGGGACAGGGGAGGGGGCTACACCTTC
CASSFWDRGGGYTF
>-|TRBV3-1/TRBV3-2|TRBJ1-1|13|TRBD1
TGTGCCAGCAGCCAACTTGACAGGGAGAAAGCTTTCTTT
CASSQLDREKAFF
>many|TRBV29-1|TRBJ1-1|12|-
TGCAGCGCCTCCCTTATGAACACTGAAGCTTTCTTT
CSASLMNTEAFF
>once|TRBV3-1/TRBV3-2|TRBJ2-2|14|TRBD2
TGTGCCAGCGGGACTAGCGGTTACACCGGGGAGCTGTTTTTT
CASGTSGYTGELFF
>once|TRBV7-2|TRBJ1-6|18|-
TGTGCCAGCAAGGGGAGGCAGGGACGAGGCTCCTATAATTCACCCCTCCACTTT
CASKGRQGRGSYNSPLHF
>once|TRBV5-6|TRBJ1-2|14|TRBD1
TGTGCCAGCAGCTCTACAGGGGGCGTCTATGGCTACACCTTC
CASSSTGGVYGYTF
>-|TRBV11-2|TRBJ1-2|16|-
TGTGCCAGCAGCTTAGAGGAAGTTGGGCGCCACTATGGCTACACCTTC
CASSLEEVGRHYGYTF
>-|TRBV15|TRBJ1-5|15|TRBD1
TGTGCCACCAGCAGCCTTGGGACAGGGAATCAGCCCCAGCATTTT
CATSSLGTGNQPQHF
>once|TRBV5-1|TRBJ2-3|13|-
TGCGCCAGCAGCTATCCTGCGGGCGATACGCAGTATTTT
CASSYPAGDTQYF
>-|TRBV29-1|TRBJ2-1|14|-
TGCAGCGTTGTGCTAGCCCTGGGCTACAATGAGCAGTTCTTC
CSVVLALGYNEQFF